The T cell receptor (beta chain) under discussion was sequenced for a study of identical twins. The germline gives CDR1 SGHRS, CDR2 YFSETQ. This CDR3 has 16 amino acids. The V end lost 7 bases, the J end lost 1 base, and 18 bases lay between the germline ends. Study results and caveats: Low generation-probability sequences were in excess among twin-shared out-of-frame alpha sequences.

Ten or more counts support this clonotype. Antigen: not known. The cDNA had a unique molecular identifier and a template-switch universal primer site. TCRdb re-called the 5' RACE reads through MiXCR, storing one row per CDR3 protein. The sample gives 350,000 to 400,000 distinct CDR3 sequences, approximately 8.8% of which show up once; 7.5% to 9.5% is in the top ten. This receptor was identified in a woman between 50 and 59 years old in good health. The sample taken for sequencing was naive T cells sorted from blood. This chain connects TRBV5-1 to TRBJ2-1; D uncertain. The CDR3 reads CASGSPTDFSYNEQFF. The CDR3 nucleotides read TGCGCCAGCGGCTCGCCAACTGATTTTTCCTACAATGAGCAGTTCTTC.